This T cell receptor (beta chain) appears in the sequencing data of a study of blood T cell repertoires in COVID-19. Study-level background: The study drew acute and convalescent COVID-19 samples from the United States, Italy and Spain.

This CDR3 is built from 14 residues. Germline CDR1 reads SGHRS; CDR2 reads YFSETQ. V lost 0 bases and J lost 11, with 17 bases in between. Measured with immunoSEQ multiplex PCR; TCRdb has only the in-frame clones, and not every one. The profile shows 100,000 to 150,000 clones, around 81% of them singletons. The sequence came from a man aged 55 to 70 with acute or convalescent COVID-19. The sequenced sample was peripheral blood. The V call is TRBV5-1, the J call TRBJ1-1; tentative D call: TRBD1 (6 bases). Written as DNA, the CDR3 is TGCGCCAGCAGCTTGGGCTCAGGGGTTTATGAGGCTTTCTTT. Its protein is CASSLGSGVYEAFF.